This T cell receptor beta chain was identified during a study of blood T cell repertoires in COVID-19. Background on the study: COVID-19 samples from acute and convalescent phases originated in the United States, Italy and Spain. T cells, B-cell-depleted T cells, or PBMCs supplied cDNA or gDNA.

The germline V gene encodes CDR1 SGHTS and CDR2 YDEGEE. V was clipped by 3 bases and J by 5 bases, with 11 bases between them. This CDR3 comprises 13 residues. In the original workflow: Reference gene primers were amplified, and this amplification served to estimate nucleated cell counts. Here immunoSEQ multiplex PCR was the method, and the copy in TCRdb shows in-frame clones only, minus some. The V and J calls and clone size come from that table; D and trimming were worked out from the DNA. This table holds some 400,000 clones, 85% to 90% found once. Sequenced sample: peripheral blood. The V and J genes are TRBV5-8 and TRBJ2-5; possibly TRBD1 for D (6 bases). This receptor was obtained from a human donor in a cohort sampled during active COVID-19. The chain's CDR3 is CASSYRATETQYF. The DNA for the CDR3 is TGTGCCAGCAGCTACAGGGCTACGGAGACCCAGTACTTC. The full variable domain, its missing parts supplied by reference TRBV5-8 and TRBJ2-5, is EAGVTQSPTHLIKTRGQQATLRCSPISGHTSVYWYQQALGLGLQFLLWYDEGEERNRGNFPPRFSGRQFPNYSSELNVNALELEDSALYLCASSYRATETQYFGPGTRLLVL.